The clone carrying this T cell receptor beta chain was recorded a few times. Its antigen remains unidentified. Sample treatment: oral pan-JAK inhibitor, 5-10 mg twice daily. This CDR3 has 19 residues. V trimming: 5 bases; J trimming: 1 base; junction bases outside the gene matches: 18. Germline lookup yields CDR1 SGHVS and CDR2 FQNEAQ. The sample comes from a study of CD8+ T cells in alopecia areata. Broader study findings: Tofacitinib significantly reduced both scalp clonality and expanded CD8+ clones among the top 100.

RNA was isolated and reverse transcribed to cDNA, the sequencing template. Using immunoSEQ multiplex PCR, the repertoire was profiled, and TCRdb retains in-frame clones only, with some absent. The data show some 190,000 clones, with 60% to 70% seen just once and roughly 0.71% held by the top ten. The V call is TRBV7-8, the J call TRBJ2-3; 7 nucleotides agree with TRBD2. This TCR was sampled from a human donor with alopecia areata. Source: CD4+ T cells sorted from blood, taken at week 4, from a patient treated with tofacitinib. This CDR3 reads CASSQRGLASRMGTDTQYF. CDR3 sequence (DNA): TGTGCCAGCAGCCAGCGGGGCCTGGCTAGCCGAATGGGCACAGATACGCAGTATTTT. Variable domain in full (rest from reference TRBV7-8 and TRBJ2-3): GAGVSQSPRYKVAKRGQDVALRCDPISGHVSLFWYQQALGQGPEFLTYFQNEAQLDKSGLPSDRFFAERPEGSVSTLKIQRTQQEDSAVYLCASSQRGLASRMGTDTQYFGPGTRLTVL.